This TCR beta chain was obtained from a study of T cells in Graves' hyperthyroidism and ophthalmopathy. Study-wide results and limits: The model foresaw ophthalmopathy a median roughly 6.3 months prior to onset.

With duration under 3 months, ophthalmopathy was active: Clinical Activity Score at least 3, NOSPECS at least 4. Uncontrolled infection, other autoimmune disease, pregnancy or lactation excluded patients. Thyroid ultrasound and orbital computed tomography, with clinical symptoms and serum thyroxine and TRAb, informed diagnoses. Germline lookup yields CDR1 GTSNPN and CDR2 SVGIG (reference sequence). Trimming took off 7 bases at V and 0 bases at J, with 11 bases between the two ends. The CDR3 is 13 amino acids. This clonotype was observed at least ten times. What it binds is unknown. TCR beta CDR3 regions were amplified from RNA transcripts. When the TCR CDR3 underwent first-round RT-PCR, the HTBI primer set was used. TCRdb redid the calling of the multiplex PCR reads with MiXCR, one entry per CDR3 protein. The table has about 640,000 distinct CDR3 sequences, around 21% seen once.

The sequence derives from a man under 40 with Graves' ophthalmopathy. The chain recombines TRBV30 with TRBJ2-3; D gene ambiguous. The material sequenced was blood. For the CDR3, the DNA is TGTGCCTTACCGGGTCTTAGCACAGATACGCAGTATTTT. Translating it yields CALPGLSTDTQYF.